The 14 T cell receptor beta chains reported below all come from one sample, sequenced in a study of spatial heterogeneity in lung cancer. Time point reported: blood at routine non-recurrence follow-up after resection. One entry per CDR3 protein results from TCRdb running MiXCR on the 5' RACE reads. The repertoire holds approximately 70,000 distinct CDR3 sequences, with about 9.5% as singletons. Sequencing was performed on PBMCs, taken at follow-up. The receptor source for this set is a female donor with early-stage non-small cell lung cancer.

This clonotype was recorded at least ten times. The chain uses TRBV27 and TRBJ2-5; D not resolved. Trimming stripped 5 bases from V and 1 base from J, with 5 bases between. CDR1 and CDR2 from the germline V gene are MNHEY and SMNVEV (reference sequence). The CDR3 has 12 residues. The CDR3, as DNA: TGTGCCAGCAGTCGACCCCAAGAGACCCAGTACTTC. Protein sequence: CASSRPQETQYF.

This clonotype was found many times. The CDR3 nucleotides are TGTGCCAGCAGTCGAACTTCCAGCTCCTACGAGCAGTACTTC. Encoded protein: CASSRTSSSYEQYF. The chain links TRBV2 to TRBJ2-7; D remains unclear. The germline V gene encodes CDR1 SNHLY and CDR2 FYNNEI. Trimming removed 5 bases at V and 0 bases at J, with 11 bases between. This CDR3 comprises 14 residues.

This clonotype came up many times. The chain links TRBV7-8 to TRBJ2-6; 9 bases are a match to TRBD1. The V and J ends lost 5 bases and 5 bases, in that order; junction bases with no gene match: 13. Germline lookup yields CDR1 SGHVS and CDR2 FQNEAQ. The length of the CDR3 is 18 residues. CDR3 in DNA: TGTGCCAGCAGCCCAGGCCGGGACAGGGCTTTCTGGGCCAACGTCCTGACTTTC. Its protein product is CASSPGRDRAFWANVLTF.

This clonotype was found many times. The chain links TRBV12-3 or TRBV12-4 to TRBJ1-2; D uncertain. The germline V and J ends were trimmed by 5 bases and 3 bases, with 13 bases remaining between them. The CDR3 runs 14 residues. The CDR3 reads CASSPRFRYYGYTF. CDR3 bases: TGTGCCAGCAGTCCTAGATTCAGATACTATGGCTACACCTTC.

This chain uses TRBV6-6 with TRBJ2-2; tentatively, D is TRBD1 (5 bases). Trimming removed 4 bases from V and 6 bases from J, with 15 bases in between. There are 15 residues in the CDR3. Germline loops: CDR1 MNHNY, CDR2 SVGAGI (reference sequence). The CDR3 protein is CASSSRDRSAGELFF. The CDR3 DNA sequence: TGTGCCAGCAGTTCCCGTGACAGATCGGCCGGGGAGCTGTTTTTT.

A word on this clonotype: This may come from a read error, since a much larger clone is one base off. The CDR3 region is CASSLVGYPGADTQYF. For the CDR3, the DNA is TGTGCCAGCAGCTTGGTAGGATACCCTGGCGCAGATACGCAGTATTTT. This rearrangement joins TRBV5-4 to TRBJ2-3; no clear D. The CDR3 runs to 16 residues. The germline gives CDR1 SGHNT, CDR2 YYREEE (reference sequence). Between the trimmed V and J ends, which lost 0 bases and 4 bases, there was a span of 15 bases.

This clonotype was found a few times. The chain links TRBV14 to TRBJ2-1, with 10 bases fitting TRBD2. The CDR3 length is 16 residues. J was trimmed by 5 bases and V by 0 bases; bases with no gene match: 4. Germline CDR1 reads SGHDN; CDR2 reads FVKESK. The CDR3 DNA reads as TGTGCCAGCAGCCAAGAGCTAGCGGGAGCAAACAATGAGCAGTTCTTC. This gives the protein CASSQELAGANNEQFF.

This clonotype was picked up many times. This chain joins TRBV5-1 and TRBJ2-7; TRBD1 matches at 7 bases. This CDR3 contains 14 residues. Per germline, CDR1 SGHRS and CDR2 YFSETQ. V shed 2 bases and J 3 bases; nucleotides not matched to a gene: 5. DNA of the CDR3: TGCGCCAGCAGCTTCGGGACAGCAAGCTACGAGCAGTACTTC. This translates into CASSFGTASYEQYF.

In its sample, this clonotype was seen many times. The chain joins TRBV14 to TRBJ1-4; D is undetermined. The V gene's germline CDR1 is SGHDN and CDR2 FVKESK. The CDR3 sequence is 11 residues long. Trimming stripped 3 bases from V and 4 bases from J, with 0 bases between. CDR3 nucleotides: TGTGCCAGCAGCCATAATGAAAAACTGTTTTTT. This codes for CASSHNEKLFF.

The chain combines TRBV11-2 with TRBJ2-6; no reliable D call. CDR3 length equals 13 residues. Trimming took off 11 bases at V and 0 bases at J, with 8 bases between the two ends. Germline assignment: CDR1 SGHAT and CDR2 FQNNGV. The CDR3 is CASRGSGANVLTF. The CDR3 coding sequence is TGTGCCTCCCGAGGCTCTGGGGCCAACGTCCTGACTTTC.

Ten or more counts support this clonotype. The chain carries TRBV10-3 and TRBJ2-7; no firm D call. Germline assignment: CDR1 ENHRY and CDR2 SYGVKD. This CDR3 spans 12 amino acids. Trimming removed 10 bases at V and 6 bases at J, with 16 bases between. CDR3 residues: CATLDSLSEQYF. In DNA form, the CDR3 reads TGTGCCACCCTCGACTCGCTCAGCGAGCAGTACTTC.

There are many counts of this clonotype. This CDR3 is CASSSGTGNEKLFF. CDR3 DNA: TGCGCCAGCAGTTCCGGGACAGGGAATGAAAAACTGTTTTTT. The chain employs TRBV5-1 and TRBJ1-4; 9 bases are a match to TRBD1. This CDR3 contains 14 residues. Germline CDR1 is SGHRS and CDR2 is YFSETQ. Trimming took 5 bases from V and 5 from J; bases not matched to a gene: 4. Supplemented by reference TRBV5-1 and TRBJ1-4, the full variable domain reads KAGVTQTPRYLIKTRGQQVTLSCSPISGHRSVSWYQQTPGQGLQFLFEYFSETQRNKGNFPGRFSGRQFSNSRSEMNVSTLELGDSALYLCASSSGTGNEKLFFGSGTQLSVL.

The rearrangement links TRBV5-1 to TRBJ2-3; D is tentatively TRBD1 or TRBD2 (5 bases each). V was clipped by 8 bases and J by 2 bases, with 12 bases between them. Germline V gene sequence: CDR1 SGHRS, CDR2 YFSETQ. The CDR3 spans 13 residues. CDR3 sequence: CASYPGPTDTQYF. The CDR3 nucleotides are TGCGCCAGTTACCCGGGGCCCACAGATACGCAGTATTTT.

In its sample, this clonotype was seen many times. This chain uses TRBV2 with TRBJ1-1, with 7 bases identical to TRBD1. The length of the CDR3 is 15 residues. Germline loops: CDR1 SNHLY, CDR2 FYNNEI. V gave up 7 bases and J gave up 3 bases; unmatched junction bases: 11. The CDR3 loop reads CASIPLRGGYTEAFF. The CDR3 DNA reads as TGTGCCAGCATTCCCTTACGAGGGGGCTACACTGAAGCTTTCTTT. Supplemented by reference TRBV2 and TRBJ1-1, the full variable domain reads EPEVTQTPSHQVTQMGQEVILRCVPISNHLYFYWYRQILGQKVEFLVSFYNNEISEKSEIFDDQFSVERPDGSNFTLKIRSTKLEDSAMYFCASIPLRGGYTEAFFGQGTRLTVV.